These 11 T cell receptor beta chains were sequenced from one sample in a study of identical twins. MiXCR was run by TCRdb on the 5' RACE reads, yielding one entry per CDR3 protein. This repertoire shows 1.5 million to 2 million distinct CDR3 sequences, about 31% found once; its top ten account for over 0.25%. The sample taken for sequencing was cord blood. The receptors here all came from a newborn girl in good health.

This clonotype was observed a few times. The chain recombines TRBV6-6 with TRBJ1-2; 11 nucleotides line up with TRBD1. Looked up from germline, CDR1 is MNHNY and CDR2 is SVGAGI (reference sequence). V gave up 6 bases and J gave up 5 bases; unmatched junction bases: 11. This CDR3 is 16 amino acids long. CDR3 DNA sequence: TGTGCCAGCAGGCGGACAGGGGGCCAAGGAAAGTATGGCTACACCTTC. Translated, it gives CASRRTGGQGKYGYTF.

The sample holds a few counts of this clonotype. In nucleotides, the CDR3 is TGTGCCAGCAGCCAAGATTCGTGGACAGGTCCCTACAATGAGCAGTTCTTC. Translated: CASSQDSWTGPYNEQFF. The gene calls are TRBV3-1 and TRBJ2-1; 7 positions agree with TRBD1. The junction had 7 bases not matched to a gene; V was cut back by 0 bases and J by 2 bases. The germline V gene has CDR1 LGHDT and CDR2 YNNKEL (reference sequence). The CDR3 covers 17 residues.

V is TRBV7-2 and J is TRBJ2-5, with a possible D match to TRBD1 (6 bases). Trimming pared 2 bases from V and 11 bases from J, leaving 24 bases between. Germline lookup yields CDR1 SGHTA and CDR2 FQGNSA. The CDR3 spans 16 residues. The CDR3 DNA follows: TGTGCCAGCAGCTTACAAGGAGGAGGTGGGGACAATGAGCAGTACTTC. It encodes CASSLQGGGGDNEQYF.

This clonotype was found many times. The chain is built from TRBV29-1 and TRBJ1-2; D unclear. The V and J ends lost 2 bases and 1 base respectively, with 2 bases between them. The CDR3 has 11 amino acids. CDR1 is SQVTM, CDR2 ANQGSEA, per germline. CDR3 nucleotide sequence: TGCAGCGTTGAACATAACTATGGCTACACCTTC. Its protein is CSVEHNYGYTF.

Comments on this clonotype: Compared with germline, one end of the junction differs, possibly owing to a read error. The genes are TRBV6-2 or TRBV6-3 and TRBJ2-7; tentative D call: TRBD2 (5 bases). This CDR3 region has 13 residues. From germline, CDR1 is MNHEY and CDR2 SVGEGT. CDR3 loop: CANSSGLSYEQYF. The CDR3 bases are TGTGCCAACAGTTCCGGACTCTCCTACGAGCAGTACTTC.

The chain joins TRBV27 to TRBJ1-2, with D unclear. The CDR3 is made up of 16 amino acids. Germline CDR1 MNHEY, CDR2 SMNVEV (reference sequence). Between the trimmed V and J ends, which lost 2 bases and 7 bases, there was a span of 20 bases. This CDR3 reads CASSLGAVGLNGGYTF. As DNA, the CDR3 is TGTGCCAGCAGTTTAGGAGCAGTGGGGTTGAATGGTGGCTACACCTTC.

This clonotype came up once. Since a much larger clone is just one base distant, this may be a read error. This chain connects TRBV12-3 or TRBV12-4 to TRBJ1-5; maybe TRBD1 (6 bases). Trimming left V 6 bases short and J 4 bases short, with 16 bases between. The CDR3 is made up of 15 amino acids. This CDR3 is CASRQETGSNQPQHF. CDR3 DNA: TGTGCCAGCAGACAGGAGACAGGTTCAAATCAGCCCCAGCATTTT.

This sequence joins TRBV28 and TRBJ1-1; D call uncertain. Germline V gene lookup returns CDR1 MDHEN and CDR2 SYDVKM. Trimming took 3 bases from V and 0 from J, leaving 11 bases between them. This CDR3 is 15 amino acids long. For the CDR3, the DNA is TGTGCCAGCAGTTTTGGCGGAGGGATGAACACTGAAGCTTTCTTT. Encoded protein: CASSFGGGMNTEAFF.

As DNA, the CDR3 is TGTGCCAGCAGTACCCGGGGGCGAACTGAAGCTTTCTTT. Its translation: CASSTRGRTEAFF. The chain links TRBV2 to TRBJ1-1; TRBD1 might be the D (6 bases). Germline V gene sequence: CDR1 SNHLY, CDR2 FYNNEI. V was cut by 5 bases and J by 5 bases, with 12 bases left in between. The CDR3 is 13 amino acids.

The sample holds a few counts of this clonotype. The chain combines TRBV24-1 with TRBJ2-7; D is ambiguous. The V gene lost 4 bases and the J gene lost 0 bases, with 15 bases spanning the gap. Per the germline V gene, CDR1 is KGHDR and CDR2 is SFDVKD. CDR3 length: 16 residues. CDR3 DNA sequence: TGTGCCACCAGTGAGTACACACCGCTAAGCTCCTACGAGCAGTACTTC. This translates into CATSEYTPLSSYEQYF.

Note on this clonotype: A clone one base away is much larger, so this may be a read error. The chain joins TRBV20-1 to TRBJ2-7; 7 bases are shared with TRBD2. Germline V gives CDR1 DFQATT, CDR2 SNEGSKA (reference sequence). This CDR3 has 16 residues. The CDR3 loop is CRAFAPLAEWSYEQYF. The CDR3 coding sequence is TGCCGTGCTTTTGCCCCCCTAGCGGAGTGGAGCTACGAGCAGTACTTC.